This note documents a single TCR delta chain sequence. This clone counts as medium-sized (0.01 to 0.1%). Which antigen it targets is not known. No clone much larger than this one lies a single base away; base qualities are absent. This specimen comes from a study of TRDV2 sequences in healthy donors (dated by TCRdb to the early 2020s). Some background on the complete study: Some 19 single-cell-derived gamma9delta2 T cell clones spanning the full range of antitumor activity were TCR-sequenced and traced within the bulk repertoire.

General study outcomes and caveats: The observed TCRdelta repertoires were found to be highly focused, yet no correlation was observed between clonotype frequency and the antitumor functional potential of the respective clone. The TCRdelta clonotypes of several highly reactive clones appeared rare, as these clonotypes were not detected in the bulk sequencing data of the respective donors.

Library generation was performed with PCR. Sequenced on an Illumina MiSeq. The published analysis was carried out like this. In reporting clonotype frequencies of the TRDV repertoire, clonotypes with just one read were left out. TCRdb called clones anew from the public reads via CATT; matching DNA rows were later pooled. The V and J calls follow TCRdb's processing rather than the paper's. The sample table contains about 1,700 delta-chain clones; only one count was recorded for roughly 17% of them. The ten largest make up less than 70% of the sample. V is trimmed back by 2 bases and J by 0 bases, and the junction contains 2 bases that no gene match accounts for. Taken from the germline V gene, the CDR1 and CDR2 loops are GEAIGNYY and EKD. The CDR3, from cysteine to phenylalanine, totals 17 residues. This entry keeps only the CDR3 DNA: 51 bases, framed from base 1. Complete TCR delta chain (Vdelta2) repertoires were sequenced in bulk to track the frequency of functionally characterized gamma9delta2 T cell clones. The Dutch blood bank was the source from which peripheral blood of anonymous healthy donors was purchased. All of the gamma9delta2 T cells analyzed in the study came from the peripheral blood of healthy donors.

The sequenced material came from Vd2+ gamma-delta T cells from blood. The sample's cell subset or site label, decoded: TCR Vdelta2-expressing (gamma9delta2) T cells. Here the chain combines TRDV2 and TRDJ3; TRDD3 lines up with 8 middle nucleotides. The sequence came from a human donor in good health. The nucleotides read TGTGCCTGTGACAATACTGGGGGCTCCTGGGACACCCGACAGATGTTTTTC. Translated, this gives CACDNTGGSWDTRQMFF.